The entry below describes one T cell receptor beta chain. The data are from a study of shared clonotypes between healthy human individuals. Repertoires were generated with immunoSEQ multiplex PCR, while TCRdb's copy carries only in-frame clones and drops some. In the table there are more than 2,000,000 clones, over 90% of which are singletons. This TCR derives from a man between 18 and 29 years old in good health. Some clones in this sample may be carry-over from other donors' samples. Sequencing was performed on naive CD4+ T cells from PBMCs. As for subset: CD45RA+ positively selected.

This CDR3 is CASSQESSGRGDEQYF. CDR3 sequence (DNA): TGTGCCAGCAGCCAAGAGTCGAGCGGGAGAGGTGACGAGCAGTACTTC. The chain has TRBV4-2 and TRBJ2-7; 8 nucleotides agree with TRBD2. Germline lookup yields CDR1 LGHNA and CDR2 YNFKEQ. The CDR3 contains 16 residues. The trim removed 0 bases at V and 5 bases at J, leaving 9 bases unmatched.